This T cell receptor beta chain was found in a study of OX40 agonist ivuxolimab in advanced cancers. Findings of the study overall: Clonal expansion was seen in CD4+ and CD8+ blood T cells by week 6 at 0.1 to 3.0 mg/kg.

Profiling relied on immunoSEQ multiplex PCR, and the TCRdb table lists in-frame clones only, not all of them. The table includes more than 20,000 clones, 75% to 85% detected once. Per the germline V gene, CDR1 is SGHDT and CDR2 is YYEEEE. The CDR3 covers 12 residues. Trimming took off 6 bases at V and 4 bases at J, with 10 bases between the two ends. Regarding this clone: No antigen is known for it.

Material: CD4+ or CD8+ T cells sorted from blood, obtained in a trial of the OX40 agonist ivuxolimab. The sequence came from an adult with an advanced solid tumor such as melanoma, head and neck, liver or kidney cancer. This chain links TRBV5-6 with TRBJ1-1, with D possibly being TRBD1 (6 bases). The CDR3 nucleotides read TGTGCCAGCACCGGAGGGGGCACTGAAGCTTTCTTT. It yields the protein CASTGGGTEAFF.